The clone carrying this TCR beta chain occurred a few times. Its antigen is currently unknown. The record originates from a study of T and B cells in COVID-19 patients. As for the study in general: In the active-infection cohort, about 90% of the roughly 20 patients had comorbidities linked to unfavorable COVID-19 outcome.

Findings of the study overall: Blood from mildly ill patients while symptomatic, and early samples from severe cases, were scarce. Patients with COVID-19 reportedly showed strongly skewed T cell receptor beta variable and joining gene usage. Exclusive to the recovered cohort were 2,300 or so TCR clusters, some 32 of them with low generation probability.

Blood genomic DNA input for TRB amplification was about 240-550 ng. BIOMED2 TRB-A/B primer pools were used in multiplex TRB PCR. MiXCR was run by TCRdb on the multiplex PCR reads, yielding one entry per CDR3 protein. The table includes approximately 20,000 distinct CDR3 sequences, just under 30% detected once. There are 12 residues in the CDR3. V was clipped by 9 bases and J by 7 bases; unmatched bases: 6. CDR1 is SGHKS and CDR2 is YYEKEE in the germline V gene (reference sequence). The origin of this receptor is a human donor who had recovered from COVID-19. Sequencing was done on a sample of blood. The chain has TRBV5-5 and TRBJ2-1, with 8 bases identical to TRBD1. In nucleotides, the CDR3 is TGTGCCACAGGGGGCGAGGGGAATGAGCAGTTCTTC. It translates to CATGGEGNEQFF.